These 11 T cell receptor beta chains came from one sample sequenced in a study of blood T cell repertoires in COVID-19. Libraries were prepared by immunoSEQ multiplex PCR; TCRdb keeps only in-frame clonotypes and omits some of them. The data hold hundreds of thousands of clones, with roughly nine tenths observed a single time. Sequencing was performed on peripheral blood. The receptors originated from a woman younger than 30 who had recovered from COVID-19.

This clone has more than one count but fewer than ten. This chain uses TRBV5-1 with TRBJ1-2; 10 positions agree with TRBD1. Germline lookup yields CDR1 SGHRS and CDR2 YFSETQ. This CDR3 region has 13 residues. The V and J ends lost 1 base and 13 bases, in that order; junction bases with no gene match: 7. Here the CDR3 reads CASSLMGQGYLTF. The DNA for the CDR3 is TGCGCCAGCAGCTTGATGGGACAGGGGTATCTCACCTTC. The full variable domain, completed using reference TRBV5-1 and TRBJ1-2, is KAGVTQTPRYLIKTRGQQVTLSCSPISGHRSVSWYQQTPGQGLQFLFEYFSETQRNKGNFPGRFSGRQFSNSRSEMNVSTLELGDSALYLCASSLMGQGYLTFGSGTRLTVV.

The V gene is TRBV6-5, the J gene TRBJ2-3; D ambiguous. Germline CDR1 MNHEY, CDR2 SVGAGI. V lost 8 bases and J 8 bases, leaving 17 bases between the germline ends. The CDR3 has 13 residues. CDR3 protein: CASRSRLAPTQYF. CDR3 nucleotides: TGTGCCAGCCGGTCTAGACTCGCACCTACGCAGTATTTT.

This CDR3 is CASRPSSGSGTEAFF. CDR3 nucleotides: TGTGCCAGCAGGCCGTCCAGCGGAAGTGGGACTGAAGCTTTCTTT. The J gene is TRBJ1-1, the V gene TRBV25-1; D not certain. The CDR3 has 15 residues. Trimming cost V 6 bases and J 5 bases, with 19 bases left between them. Germline-derived CDR1 and CDR2 are MGHDK and SYGVNS.

This clone was seen only once. The chain recombines TRBV30 with TRBJ1-4; TRBD1 matches 11 bases. CDR1 and CDR2 (germline): GTSNPN, SVGIG (reference sequence). The CDR3 loop spans 14 amino acids. V was clipped by 3 bases and J by 12 bases; unmatched bases: 9. CDR3 nucleotides: TGTGCCTGGAGCGCCGGGACAGGGGGGTTGGAACTGTTTTTT. Its translation is CAWSAGTGGLELFF.

The chain carries TRBV11-1 and TRBJ2-3, with 14 bases identical to TRBD2. V lost 5 bases and J lost 6; bases outside the gene matches: 7. CDR1 is SGHAT and CDR2 is FQDESV in the germline V gene (reference sequence). The CDR3 has 16 amino acids. CDR3 nucleotide sequence: TGTGCCAGCAGCCTGGGGACTAGCGGGAGTGAGGATACGCAGTATTTT. It codes for CASSLGTSGSEDTQYF.

The J gene is TRBJ2-7, the V gene TRBV27, with TRBD2 as a possible D gene (6 bases). Germline V CDR1 and CDR2: MNHEY, SMNVEV (reference sequence). The CDR3 sequence is 16 residues long. The V end was cut by 5 bases, the J end by 5 bases, with 22 bases between. CDR3 DNA sequence: TGTGCCAGCAGTGGGGTCGGTTGGGGGGAGATTGACGAGCAGTACTTC. Amino acid sequence: CASSGVGWGEIDEQYF.

This clone was seen just once. CDR3 in DNA: TGTGCCACCAGTGCTGCTACAGGGGTTGGCACTGAAGCTTTCTTT. Translating gives CATSAATGVGTEAFF. V and J are TRBV24-1 and TRBJ1-1; TRBD1 agrees at 7 bases. The CDR3 runs to 15 residues. The V and J ends lost 5 bases and 4 bases, in that order; junction bases with no gene match: 9. The germline CDR1 and CDR2 sequences are KGHDR and SFDVKD.

The rearrangement uses TRBV6-1 and TRBJ1-2, with 8 bases lining up with TRBD1. With V trimmed by 2 bases and J by 9 bases, 5 bases remained unmatched. CDR1 and CDR2 (germline): MNHNS, SASEGT. This CDR3 has 13 amino acids. Here the CDR3 DNA reads TGTGCCAGCAGTGAAACAGGGGGTGGTAGCTACACCTTC. Its translation: CASSETGGGSYTF.

CDR3: CASSQLAGEEEQYF. CDR3 DNA sequence: TGTGCCAGCAGCCAACTAGCGGGAGAGGAAGAGCAGTACTTC. This sequence joins TRBV3-1 (or the pseudogene TRBV3-2) and TRBJ2-7; 10 bases align to TRBD2. Unmatched junction bases numbered 5, after V lost 2 bases and J lost 7 bases. The CDR3 is 14 residues long. The germline gives CDR1 LGHDT, CDR2 YNNKEL (reference sequence).

The V gene is TRBV11-3, the J gene TRBJ2-5, with 7 bases aligning to TRBD1. V lost 5 bases and J lost 2; bases outside the gene matches: 8. This CDR3 is 15 amino acids long. Germline V gene sequence: CDR1 SGHNT, CDR2 YENEEA. The CDR3 bases are TGTGCCAGCAGCCCGAGGACGGGACAGCAAGAGACCCAGTACTTC. This encodes CASSPRTGQQETQYF. Complete variable domain (other parts from reference TRBV11-3 and TRBJ2-5): EAGVVQSPRYKIIEKKQPVAFWCNPISGHNTLYWYLQNLGQGPELLIRYENEEAVDDSQLPKDRFSAERLKGVDSTLKIQPAELGDSAVYLCASSPRTGQQETQYFGPGTRLLVL.

V is TRBV7-3 and J is TRBJ2-1; TRBD2 matches at 8 bases. The length of the CDR3 is 16 residues. CDR1 and CDR2 (germline): SGHTA, FQGTGA. V shed 5 bases, J shed 5 bases, and the junction held 11 bases outside the gene matches. CDR3 region: CASSPQSAGGNNEQFF. The DNA of the CDR3 is TGTGCCAGCAGCCCCCAATCGGCGGGGGGAAACAATGAGCAGTTCTTC. Based on the CDR3 plus reference TRBV7-3 and TRBJ2-1, the full variable domain is GAGVSQTPSNKVTEKGKYVELRCDPISGHTALYWYRQSLGQGPEFLIYFQGTGAADDSGLPNDRFFAVRPEGSVSTLKIQRTERGDSAVYLCASSPQSAGGNNEQFFGPGTRLTVL.